Below are 27 T cell receptor beta chains sequenced from a single sample in a study of blood T cell repertoires in COVID-19. TCRdb's copy holds only in-frame clones and misses some; the assay was immunoSEQ multiplex PCR. The sample records 100,000 to 150,000 clones, approximately 90% being singletons. The sequenced sample consisted of peripheral blood. Receptors originate from a human donor in a cohort sampled during active COVID-19.

The chain uses TRBV11-2 and TRBJ1-3, with TRBD1 as a possible D gene (6 bases). Looked up from germline, CDR1 is SGHAT and CDR2 is FQNNGV. Trimming shortened V by 1 base and J by 2 bases, and 9 bases separated the two germline ends. The CDR3 contains 15 residues. CDR3 protein: CASSLVGGTGNTIYF. The CDR3 DNA sequence: TGTGCCAGCAGCTTAGTAGGGGGAACTGGAAACACCATATATTTT.

This chain uses TRBV19 with TRBJ2-6; TRBD1 aligns across 12 bases. The CDR3 contains 20 residues. J was trimmed by 2 bases and V by 8 bases; bases with no gene match: 16. From germline, CDR1 is LNHDA and CDR2 SQIVND (reference sequence). The CDR3 DNA reads as TGTGCCAGTTCCCCTCCCCCTGGGACAGGGGGCTACCCTGGGGCCAACGTCCTGACTTTC. As protein: CASSPPPGTGGYPGANVLTF.

The chain recombines TRBV7-9 with TRBJ1-1; TRBD1 aligns across 9 bases. Germline assignment: CDR1 SEHNR and CDR2 FQNEAQ (reference sequence). V trimming: 5 bases; J trimming: 6 bases; junction bases outside the gene matches: 4. The length of the CDR3 is 13 residues. The CDR3 spells CASSPGQGAEAFF. DNA for the CDR3: TGTGCCAGCAGCCCGGGACAGGGCGCTGAAGCTTTCTTT.

This chain links TRBV29-1 with TRBJ2-1, with 9 bases identical to TRBD2. CDR1 and CDR2 from the germline V gene are SQVTM and ANQGSEA. CDR3 length: 14 amino acids. Trimming cost V 4 bases and J 8 bases; bases outside gene matches: 9. CDR3 residues: CSVGRSGGIHEQFF. The CDR3 nucleotides are TGCAGCGTTGGTCGTAGCGGGGGCATCCATGAGCAGTTCTTC.

The rearrangement links TRBV29-1 to TRBJ2-2, with 8 bases identical to TRBD1. The trim removed 5 bases at V and 1 base at J, leaving 6 bases unmatched. Germline lookup yields CDR1 SQVTM and CDR2 ANQGSEA. The CDR3 covers 15 residues. In nucleotides, the CDR3 is TGCAGCGTTAGATCCGGGACAGGGAACACCGGGGAGCTGTTTTTT. Its protein is CSVRSGTGNTGELFF.

J is TRBJ1-6 and V is TRBV19; the match to TRBD1 covers 7 bases. With V trimmed by 6 bases and J by 5 bases, 4 bases remained unmatched. In germline, CDR1 is LNHDA, CDR2 SQIVND (reference sequence). This CDR3 has 14 residues. The DNA of the CDR3 is TGTGCCAGTAGCCTCGGGACAGATAATTCACCCCTCCACTTT. Its translation: CASSLGTDNSPLHF.

The chain recombines TRBV5-1 with TRBJ2-2, with a tentative D call TRBD1 (5 bases). Germline V gives CDR1 SGHRS, CDR2 YFSETQ. The germline V and J ends were trimmed by 0 bases and 0 bases, with 6 bases remaining between them. CDR3 length: 15 residues. CDR3 DNA: TGCGCCAGCAGCTTGGAAGGGGCGAACACCGGGGAGCTGTTTTTT. This gives the protein CASSLEGANTGELFF.

A word on this clone: Other DNA sequences in this sample translate to the same CDR3. The chain joins TRBV18 to TRBJ2-7, with a possible D match to TRBD1 (5 bases). The V and J ends lost 2 bases and 0 bases respectively, with 11 bases between them. The CDR3 is 15 residues long. Germline CDR1 KGHSH, CDR2 LQKENI. The CDR3 DNA follows: TGTGCCAGCTCACCAGGGGCAGGCGGCTCCTACGAGCAGTACTTC. The encoded protein is CASSPGAGGSYEQYF.

The chain uses TRBV25-1 and TRBJ2-7; 7 positions match TRBD1. The trim removed 4 bases at V and 8 bases at J, leaving 14 bases unmatched. Germline CDR1 is MGHDK and CDR2 is SYGVNS. The CDR3 runs to 15 residues. CDR3 region: CASSGGPRQGSKQYF. CDR3 DNA: TGTGCCAGCAGTGGAGGACCCAGACAGGGTAGTAAGCAGTACTTC.

The chain combines TRBV2 with TRBJ1-1; D is ambiguous. CDR1 is SNHLY and CDR2 is FYNNEI in the germline V gene. The CDR3 sequence is 14 residues long. The V end lost 5 bases, the J end lost 0 bases, and 10 bases lay between the germline ends. CDR3 nucleotides: TGTGCCAGCAGTTACAGAACCATGAACACTGAAGCTTTCTTT. Its translation: CASSYRTMNTEAFF.

The rearrangement joins TRBV5-4 to TRBJ2-1; 8 bases are shared with TRBD1. The CDR3 loop spans 14 amino acids. Germline CDR1 SGHNT, CDR2 YYREEE (reference sequence). V lost 2 bases to trimming and J lost 3 bases; unmatched junction nucleotides: 1. The CDR3 sequence: CASSLQGDYNEQFF. The CDR3 coding sequence is TGTGCCAGCAGCTTACAGGGGGACTACAATGAGCAGTTCTTC. The full variable domain, in which reference TRBV5-4 and TRBJ2-1 provide the parts outside the CDR3, is ETGVTQSPTHLIKTRGQQVTLRCSSQSGHNTVSWYQQALGQGPQFIFQYYREEENGRGNFPPRFSGLQFPNYSSELNVNALELDDSALYLCASSLQGDYNEQFFGPGTRLTVL.

The rearrangement links TRBV27 to TRBJ2-1; 8 bases line up with TRBD1. CDR3 length: 15 residues. Germline CDR1 MNHEY, CDR2 SMNVEV (reference sequence). V was pared by 3 bases and J by 6 bases, with 7 bases of the junction left unmatched. CDR3 DNA: TGTGCCAGCAGTTTGTTCCAGGGGGCGGGCAATGAGCAGTTCTTC. Its protein is CASSLFQGAGNEQFF.

The CDR3 spells CASTLLQGFNTGELFF. In DNA form, the CDR3 reads TGTGCCAGCACCCTCCTTCAGGGATTTAACACCGGGGAGCTGTTTTTT. The chain links TRBV28 to TRBJ2-2, with D maybe TRBD1 (5 bases). The ends were cut back, 7 bases at V and 2 bases at J, with 17 bases in the middle. This CDR3 comprises 16 residues. Germline-derived CDR1 and CDR2 are MDHEN and SYDVKM.

V and J are TRBV6-5 and TRBJ2-3; D is perhaps TRBD1 (6 bases). V dropped 4 bases and J dropped 6 bases, with 17 bases sitting between them. Germline V CDR1 and CDR2: MNHEY, SVGAGI. CDR3 size: 15 residues. As DNA, the CDR3 is TGTGCCAGCAGTTCGCCTGAAACAGGGACCGATACGCAGTATTTT. As protein: CASSSPETGTDTQYF.

This clone came up once. The gene calls are TRBV2 and TRBJ2-3; D ambiguous. CDR1 is SNHLY, CDR2 FYNNEI, per germline. V was trimmed by 1 base and J by 0 bases, leaving 8 bases between them. The CDR3 loop spans 15 amino acids. The CDR3 reads CASSEGLSSTDTQYF. CDR3 bases: TGTGCCAGCAGTGAAGGACTTTCAAGCACAGATACGCAGTATTTT. Full variable domain (remainder filled in from reference TRBV2 and TRBJ2-3): EPEVTQTPSHQVTQMGQEVILRCVPISNHLYFYWYRQILGQKVEFLVSFYNNEISEKSEIFDDQFSVERPDGSNFTLKIRSTKLEDSAMYFCASSEGLSSTDTQYFGPGTRLTVL.

The chain links TRBV11-2 to TRBJ2-7; 9 bases agree with TRBD2. The CDR3 has 16 residues. Per the germline V gene, CDR1 is SGHAT and CDR2 is FQNNGV. With 1 base clipped from V and 3 bases from J, the junction kept 7 bases outside the gene matches. CDR3 DNA sequence: TGTGCCAGCAGCTTAGGGGGCGGGGGGGCCTTCTACGAGCAGTACTTC. It is translated as CASSLGGGGAFYEQYF.

J is TRBJ1-5 and V is TRBV6-5, with D uncertain. This CDR3 has 13 residues. The V gene's germline CDR1 is MNHEY and CDR2 SVGAGI. V lost 6 bases and J 6 bases, leaving 12 bases between the germline ends. CDR3: CASRAHQSQPQHF. Here the CDR3 DNA reads TGTGCCAGCAGGGCTCATCAAAGTCAGCCCCAGCATTTT.

This chain uses TRBV2 with TRBJ2-4; 11 bases fit TRBD2. The CDR3 sequence is 19 residues long. With 6 bases clipped from V and 0 bases from J, the junction kept 13 bases outside the gene matches. The germline CDR1 and CDR2 sequences are SNHLY and FYNNEI. The CDR3 region is CASRQGLAGGLLAKNIQYF. The CDR3 nucleotides read TGTGCCAGCAGACAGGGGCTAGCGGGGGGACTGCTAGCCAAAAACATTCAGTACTTC.

The V and J genes are TRBV7-9 and TRBJ2-1; 14 bases agree with TRBD2. This CDR3 region has 15 residues. Germline assignment: CDR1 SEHNR and CDR2 FQNEAQ (reference sequence). V was clipped by 5 bases and J by 8 bases; unmatched bases: 5. CDR3 bases: TGTGCCAGCAGCGAGACTAGCGGGAGGGCCCATGAGCAGTTCTTC. Its protein product is CASSETSGRAHEQFF.

This chain links TRBV7-9 with TRBJ2-3; D is possibly TRBD2 (5 bases). The length of the CDR3 is 16 residues. Germline loops: CDR1 SEHNR, CDR2 FQNEAQ (reference sequence). Trimming cost V 2 bases and J 3 bases, with 15 bases left between them. The CDR3: CASSLSVGARTDTQYF. The CDR3 coding sequence is TGTGCCAGCAGCTTATCGGTGGGAGCCAGGACAGATACGCAGTATTTT.

The chain carries TRBV30 and TRBJ1-4; 10 bases are a match to TRBD1. V was clipped by 1 base and J by 4 bases; unmatched bases: 3. CDR1 and CDR2 from the germline V gene are GTSNPN and SVGIG (reference sequence). The CDR3 contains 15 residues. The CDR3 sequence: CAWSATGGFNEKLFF. The CDR3 nucleotides read TGTGCCTGGAGTGCGACAGGGGGCTTTAATGAAAAACTGTTTTTT.

This clone was seen more than once but under ten times. Other DNA variants within this sample encode the same CDR3. The rearrangement joins TRBV27 to TRBJ2-7, with D tentatively TRBD1 (6 bases). Trimming removed 1 base from V and 0 bases from J, with 10 bases in between. There are 15 residues in the CDR3. Germline CDR1 MNHEY, CDR2 SMNVEV (reference sequence). CDR3 loop: CASSLFGGPSYEQYF. DNA of the CDR3: TGTGCCAGCAGTTTATTTGGGGGCCCCTCCTACGAGCAGTACTTC.

The genes are TRBV19 and TRBJ2-7, with a tentative D call TRBD2 (5 bases). Trimming removed 1 base at V and 1 base at J, with 11 bases between. CDR1 and CDR2 (germline): LNHDA, SQIVND (reference sequence). This CDR3 region has 15 residues. In nucleotides, the CDR3 is TGTGCCAGTAGTATAGGGAGAGGGTCATCCTACGAGCAGTACTTC. Encoded protein: CASSIGRGSSYEQYF. Drawing the rest from reference TRBV19 and TRBJ2-7, the complete variable domain is DGGITQSPKYLFRKEGQNVTLSCEQNLNHDAMYWYRQDPGQGLRLIYYSQIVNDFQKGDIAEGYSVSREKKESFPLTVTSAQKNPTAFYLCASSIGRGSSYEQYFGPGTRLTVT.

The gene calls are TRBV4-1 and TRBJ1-5, with D possibly matching TRBD1 (6 bases). The CDR3 totals 17 residues. Per germline, CDR1 MGHRA and CDR2 YSYEKL. V was clipped by 6 bases and J by 0 bases, with 18 bases between them. As DNA, the CDR3 is TGCGCCAGCAGTCCATCCGGGACACCTTATAGCAATCAGCCCCAGCATTTT. It specifies CASSPSGTPYSNQPQHF.

J is TRBJ2-7 and V is TRBV7-9, with TRBD1 as a possible D gene (5 bases). CDR3 length equals 14 residues. The germline V and J ends were trimmed by 1 base and 7 bases, with 14 bases remaining between them. CDR1 and CDR2 from the germline V gene are SEHNR and FQNEAQ (reference sequence). The CDR3 region has the DNA TGTGCCAGCAGCTTAGAAGGGGCTCATCGGGAGCAGTACTTC. This gives the protein CASSLEGAHREQYF.

A single count supports this clone. The J gene is TRBJ2-1, the V gene TRBV5-6, with a tentative D call TRBD1 (8 bases). Germline V gene data show CDR1 as SGHDT and CDR2 as YYEEEE. This CDR3 has 17 amino acids. The V gene lost 1 base and the J gene lost 8 bases, with 22 bases spanning the gap. For the CDR3, the DNA is TGTGCCAGCAGCTTGCCCCGACAGGGGAGGGTGATCGATGAGCAGTTCTTC. Its translation: CASSLPRQGRVIDEQFF. Together with reference TRBV5-6 and TRBJ2-1, the CDR3 gives the full variable domain: DAGVTQSPTHLIKTRGQQVTLRCSPKSGHDTVSWYQQALGQGPQFIFQYYEEEERQRGNFPDRFSGHQFPNYSSELNVNALLLGDSALYLCASSLPRQGRVIDEQFFGPGTRLTVL.

This chain joins TRBV5-4 and TRBJ2-5; perhaps TRBD1 as D (5 bases). The V gene lost 0 bases and the J gene lost 4 bases, with 13 bases spanning the gap. Germline V gene lookup returns CDR1 SGHNT and CDR2 YYREEE (reference sequence). The CDR3 length is 15 residues. The CDR3 DNA sequence: TGTGCCAGCAGCTTGGGGACAAACCAGGGAGAGACCCAGTACTTC. The encoded protein is CASSLGTNQGETQYF.